Listed here are 9 T cell receptor beta chains from one sample, sequenced in a study of control samples from healthy donors and cancer patients. TCRdb's copy holds only in-frame clones and misses some; the assay was immunoSEQ multiplex PCR. The sample lists approximately 69,000 clones; about 92% were seen once. Material for sequencing was PBMCs. These receptors were collected from a man aged 55-75 years with colorectal cancer.

The chain employs TRBV6-2 or TRBV6-3 and TRBJ2-2, with D uncertain. CDR3 size: 12 residues. Trimming left V 6 bases short and J 5 bases short, with 7 bases between. The V gene's germline CDR1 is MNHEY and CDR2 SVGEGT. The CDR3 DNA sequence: TGTGCCAGCAGCTCAATGACCGGGGAGCTGTTTTTT. This gives the protein CASSSMTGELFF.

By its share, this clone is medium-sized. The chain links TRBV6-5 to TRBJ1-5; D is perhaps TRBD1 (5 bases). V lost 5 bases and J 4 bases, leaving 9 bases between the germline ends. The CDR3 loop spans 13 amino acids. Per germline, CDR1 MNHEY and CDR2 SVGAGI. CDR3 sequence: CASSPGGNQPQHF. CDR3 coding DNA: TGTGCCAGCAGTCCTGGGGGTAATCAGCCCCAGCATTTT.

This chain uses TRBV5-4 with TRBJ1-2; tentatively, D is TRBD1 (5 bases). The V gene lost 6 bases and the J gene lost 5 bases, with 32 bases spanning the gap. CDR3 length equals 19 residues. Germline V CDR1 and CDR2: SGHNT, YYREEE (reference sequence). The CDR3 sequence is CASNLGGGVPLTQTYGYTF. In DNA, the CDR3 is TGTGCCAGCAACCTTGGGGGAGGGGTCCCCCTCACCCAAACTTATGGCTACACCTTC.

About this clone itself: Other nucleotide sequences from this sample produce the same CDR3. This chain uses TRBV5-1 with TRBJ2-5; possibly TRBD1 or TRBD2 for D (5 bases each). Between the trimmed V and J ends, which lost 1 base and 4 bases, there was a span of 14 bases. Germline CDR1 is SGHRS and CDR2 is YFSETQ. The CDR3 sequence is 15 residues long. The CDR3 here is CASSLWSRAGETQYF. The CDR3 DNA follows: TGCGCCAGCAGCTTGTGGAGCAGGGCGGGAGAGACCCAGTACTTC.

This chain connects TRBV7-9 to TRBJ2-7, with 7 bases that match TRBD1. CDR1 is SEHNR, CDR2 FQNEAQ, per germline (reference sequence). Trimming at V came to 4 bases and at J to 6 bases, leaving 6 bases not matched to a gene. The CDR3 contains 13 residues. As DNA, the CDR3 is TGTGCCAGCAGCTCCTCACAGGGGTCCGAGCAGTACTTC. Translation gives CASSSSQGSEQYF.

This chain uses TRBV9 with TRBJ2-1; 11 positions match TRBD2. The CDR3 runs to 16 residues. Germline CDR1 is SGDLS and CDR2 is YYNGEE. The trim removed 0 bases at V and 9 bases at J, leaving 8 bases unmatched. The CDR3 region is CASSVVVAGGHGEQFF. The CDR3 nucleotides are TGTGCCAGCAGCGTAGTCGTAGCGGGGGGGCACGGTGAGCAGTTCTTC.

The chain has TRBV5-1 and TRBJ2-6; unclear D gene. Per germline, CDR1 SGHRS and CDR2 YFSETQ. Trimming shortened V by 4 bases and J by 2 bases, and 7 bases separated the two germline ends. The CDR3 has 14 residues. CDR3 nucleotides: TGCGCCAGCAGCCGTTTTGCTGGGGCCAACGTCCTGACTTTC. This codes for CASSRFAGANVLTF. Filled out from reference TRBV5-1 and TRBJ2-6, the complete variable domain reads KAGVTQTPRYLIKTRGQQVTLSCSPISGHRSVSWYQQTPGQGLQFLFEYFSETQRNKGNFPGRFSGRQFSNSRSEMNVSTLELGDSALYLCASSRFAGANVLTFGAGSRLTVL.

The chain combines TRBV7-9 with TRBJ1-5; D is uncertain. The germline gives CDR1 SEHNR, CDR2 FQNEAQ (reference sequence). Trimming took off 1 base at V and 2 bases at J, with 9 bases between the two ends. The CDR3 is 15 amino acids. The CDR3 reads CASSLGTGRNQPQHF. In nucleotides, the CDR3 is TGTGCCAGCAGCTTAGGGACGGGTCGCAATCAGCCCCAGCATTTT.

This clone turned up a few times. V and J are TRBV29-1 and TRBJ2-5; D might be TRBD1 or TRBD2, each matching 6 bases. Germline V gene sequence: CDR1 SQVTM, CDR2 ANQGSEA. V gave up 7 bases and J gave up 9 bases, with 24 bases separating them. The CDR3 has 14 residues. The CDR3 DNA reads TGCAGCGCCCAGGGGACTTCCGGCCAGGTGGCCCAGTACTTC. Translating it yields CSAQGTSGQVAQYF.